Below are 29 T cell receptor beta chains sequenced from a single sample in a study of CD4 T cells in relation to SARS-CoV-2 and coronaviruses. Their target antigens are unknown. The unexposed donors gave CD4+ T cells in about 2010-2019, prior to COVID-19. Isolation of CD4+ T cells took place after less than twelve days in culture. Sequencing was performed with immunoSEQ multiplex PCR; in TCRdb, only in-frame clones are kept and a portion is missing. The top ten hold approximately 19% of the sample, which has approximately 21,000 clones, over 75% seen once. The sample taken for sequencing was CD4+ T cells from PBMCs, cultured in vitro. These receptors were collected from a human donor in good health.

This chain links TRBV19 with TRBJ2-2; TRBD1 matches 8 bases. Germline assignment: CDR1 LNHDA and CDR2 SQIVND (reference sequence). The length of the CDR3 is 15 residues. V shed 7 bases, J shed 5 bases, and the junction held 9 bases outside the gene matches. CDR3 in amino acids: CASTLRTGRTGELFF. In DNA, the CDR3 is TGTGCCAGTACCCTGAGGACAGGGAGGACCGGGGAGCTGTTTTTT.

V gene TRBV10-3 combines with J gene TRBJ2-3, with D maybe TRBD1 (6 bases). CDR3 size: 14 residues. From germline, CDR1 is ENHRY and CDR2 SYGVKD. V gave up 4 bases and J gave up 5 bases, with 13 bases separating them. The CDR3 here is CAISAHTGIDTQYF. CDR3 DNA sequence: TGTGCCATCAGTGCACACACAGGGATAGATACGCAGTATTTT.

The J gene is TRBJ2-7, the V gene TRBV19; TRBD1 agrees at 9 bases. This CDR3 has 15 amino acids. After removal of 7 bases from V and 2 bases from J, the junction contained 9 bases not matched to a gene. Germline V lookup: CDR1 LNHDA, CDR2 SQIVND (reference sequence). The CDR3 spells CASKVRGTGTYEQYF. CDR3 DNA sequence: TGTGCCAGTAAGGTCAGAGGGACAGGGACCTACGAGCAGTACTTC.

The chain is built from TRBV5-4 and TRBJ2-7, with 8 bases that match TRBD1. J lost 2 bases, V lost 0 bases, and 1 base had no gene match. CDR3 size: 14 residues. The germline V gene has CDR1 SGHNT and CDR2 YYREEE (reference sequence). This CDR3 is CASSLDRGAYEQYF. The CDR3, as DNA: TGTGCCAGCAGCTTGGACAGGGGGGCCTACGAGCAGTACTTC.

The chain recombines TRBV7-3 with TRBJ2-2; 8 bases line up with TRBD2. V dropped 11 bases and J dropped 4; count of bases not matched to a gene: 6. Germline assignment: CDR1 SGHTA and CDR2 FQGTGA. The CDR3 runs to 13 residues. The CDR3 DNA follows: TGTGCCTGCTCCGGGACTAGCACCGGGGAGCTGTTTTTT. It codes for CACSGTSTGELFF.

The chain has TRBV19 and TRBJ2-7, with 7 positions matching TRBD1. V lost 6 bases to trimming and J lost 0 bases; unmatched junction nucleotides: 11. Germline loops: CDR1 LNHDA, CDR2 SQIVND (reference sequence). The CDR3 has 16 residues. CDR3 nucleotides: TGTGCCAGTAGCCAAAACGACAGGGAATACTCCTACGAGCAGTACTTC. Protein: CASSQNDREYSYEQYF.

The gene calls are TRBV30 and TRBJ2-7; no definite D call. Germline V lookup: CDR1 GTSNPN, CDR2 SVGIG (reference sequence). CDR3 length: 13 amino acids. Trimming removed 3 bases from V and 4 bases from J, with 13 bases in between. CDR3 bases: TGTGCCTGGAGACACGAGAATAGGTACGAGCAGTACTTC. Its translation is CAWRHENRYEQYF.

This clone appeared once. The gene calls are TRBV5-1 and TRBJ1-6; no reliable D call. Deletions cut 4 bases from V and 3 bases from J, with 8 bases between. CDR1 and CDR2 (germline): SGHRS, YFSETQ. The CDR3 runs to 14 residues. As DNA, the CDR3 is TGCGCCAGCAGCAGGACCGACTATAATTCACCCCTCCACTTT. It codes for CASSRTDYNSPLHF.

In its sample, this clone was seen once. The chain has TRBV11-2 and TRBJ1-3, with D perhaps matching TRBD1 (5 bases). This CDR3 has 15 residues. Germline values: CDR1 SGHAT, CDR2 FQNNGV. The V end lost 6 bases, the J end lost 3 bases, and 15 bases lay between the germline ends. CDR3 in DNA: TGTGCCAGCAGTTTCCCCCGCGGGGGTGGAAACACCATATATTTT. Its protein is CASSFPRGGGNTIYF. Filled out from reference TRBV11-2 and TRBJ1-3, the complete variable domain reads EAGVAQSPRYKIIEKRQSVAFWCNPISGHATLYWYQQILGQGPKLLIQFQNNGVVDDSQLPKDRFSAERLKGVDSTLKIQPAKLEDSAVYLCASSFPRGGGNTIYFGEGSWLTVV.

The chain uses TRBV29-1 and TRBJ2-7, with 9 positions matching TRBD2. The CDR3 totals 14 residues. After removal of 6 bases from V and 0 bases from J, the junction contained 6 bases not matched to a gene. CDR1 is SQVTM, CDR2 ANQGSEA, per germline. As DNA, the CDR3 is TGCAGCGTGAAAGCGGGAGGTAACTCCTACGAGCAGTACTTC. It yields the protein CSVKAGGNSYEQYF.

The V gene is TRBV13, the J gene TRBJ2-6, with no clear D. This CDR3 is 16 amino acids long. Germline assignment: CDR1 PRHDT and CDR2 FYEKMQ (reference sequence). Trimming took off 1 base at V and 2 bases at J, with 9 bases between the two ends. For the CDR3, the DNA is TGTGCCAGCAGCTTAGCAAGGGTAACTGGGGCCAACGTCCTGACTTTC. Amino acid sequence: CASSLARVTGANVLTF.

The rearrangement joins TRBV15 to TRBJ2-2, with D perhaps matching TRBD2 (6 bases). Germline CDR1 reads LNHNV; CDR2 reads YYDKDF (reference sequence). The CDR3 is 17 amino acids. The ends were cut back, 2 bases at V and 2 bases at J, with 15 bases in the middle. CDR3 sequence: CATSRPGLPLNTGELFF. The CDR3, as DNA: TGTGCCACCAGCAGACCGGGACTTCCCCTTAACACCGGGGAGCTGTTTTTT.

The chain recombines TRBV7-3 with TRBJ2-5; 7 bases align to TRBD2. CDR1 is SGHTA, CDR2 FQGTGA, per germline. The CDR3 is 15 residues long. Losses at the gene ends were 0 bases for V and 2 bases for J; bases not matched to a gene: 3. The CDR3 loop reads CASSLTRTSQETQYF. The CDR3 DNA follows: TGTGCCAGCAGCTTAACCAGGACTAGTCAAGAGACCCAGTACTTC.

This chain links TRBV2 with TRBJ1-1; D might be TRBD1 (6 bases). This CDR3 has 15 residues. From germline, CDR1 is SNHLY and CDR2 FYNNEI. Trimming removed 4 bases from V and 4 bases from J, with 16 bases in between. The CDR3 DNA follows: TGTGCCAGCAGTGCGGAGGGGGGGGGTGTCACTGAAGCTTTCTTT. Its protein product is CASSAEGGGVTEAFF.

In its sample, this clone was seen a few times. The rearrangement joins TRBV20-1 to TRBJ1-3, with D tentatively TRBD1 (6 bases). Trimming left V 3 bases short and J 7 bases short, with 10 bases between. The germline V gene encodes CDR1 DFQATT and CDR2 SNEGSKA (reference sequence). CDR3 length: 12 amino acids. The CDR3 here is CSASQGKNTIYF. Here the CDR3 DNA reads TGCAGTGCTAGTCAGGGGAAGAACACCATATATTTT.

V is TRBV4-1 and J is TRBJ2-7, with 8 positions matching TRBD1. The CDR3 runs to 17 residues. V gave up 2 bases and J gave up 4 bases; unmatched junction bases: 13. CDR1 and CDR2 (germline): MGHRA, YSYEKL. The CDR3 here is CASSQPLRTGNVYEQYF. The CDR3 DNA reads as TGCGCCAGCAGCCAACCACTGAGGACAGGGAACGTATACGAGCAGTACTTC.

CDR3 nucleotides: TGTGCCAGCGCCTCCGAAGCGGGAGGGCCCTACGAGCAGTACTTC. This sequence encodes CASASEAGGPYEQYF. The chain combines TRBV2 with TRBJ2-7; 10 nucleotides line up with TRBD2. Germline V gene data show CDR1 as SNHLY and CDR2 as FYNNEI. This CDR3 has 15 residues. V lost 8 bases to trimming and J lost 2 bases; unmatched junction nucleotides: 9.

The chain has TRBV6-5 and TRBJ2-7, with 8 nucleotides matching TRBD2. Germline values: CDR1 MNHEY, CDR2 SVGAGI. The V gene end was trimmed by 11 bases and the J gene end by 5 bases; junction bases not matched to a gene: 14. The length of the CDR3 is 14 residues. This CDR3 reads CAAFQGREGDEQYF. In nucleotides, the CDR3 is TGTGCCGCCTTTCAGGGACGGGAGGGTGACGAGCAGTACTTC.

The chain combines TRBV14 with TRBJ1-4; D not certain. Trimming took off 1 base at V and 4 bases at J, with 10 bases between the two ends. The germline gives CDR1 SGHDN, CDR2 FVKESK. This CDR3 is built from 15 residues. CDR3 sequence (DNA): TGTGCCAGCAGCCAAGTCGGGCAGGTTAATGAAAAACTGTTTTTT. This encodes CASSQVGQVNEKLFF.

The gene calls are TRBV11-2 and TRBJ2-1, with D possibly being TRBD2 (5 bases). Germline-derived CDR1 and CDR2 are SGHAT and FQNNGV. V lost 2 bases, J lost 3 bases, and 8 bases lay in between. CDR3 size: 14 residues. CDR3 loop: CASSLSTNYNEQFF. CDR3 nucleotides: TGTGCCAGCAGCTTATCGACTAACTACAATGAGCAGTTCTTC. Filled out from reference TRBV11-2 and TRBJ2-1, the complete variable domain reads EAGVAQSPRYKIIEKRQSVAFWCNPISGHATLYWYQQILGQGPKLLIQFQNNGVVDDSQLPKDRFSAERLKGVDSTLKIQPAKLEDSAVYLCASSLSTNYNEQFFGPGTRLTVL.

The chain recombines TRBV9 with TRBJ1-3; D gene ambiguous. The CDR3 spans 15 residues. Germline CDR1 is SGDLS and CDR2 is YYNGEE. Trimming pared 5 bases from V and 4 bases from J, leaving 16 bases between. The DNA of the CDR3 is TGTGCCAGCAGTGTCTCAGTATCCTCGGGAAACACCATATATTTT. It translates to CASSVSVSSGNTIYF.

The genes are TRBV10-1 and TRBJ2-1; D may be TRBD2 (6 bases). Germline-derived CDR1 and CDR2 are WNHNN and SYGVQD (reference sequence). With 5 bases removed from V and 6 bases from J, the gap between germline ends came to 17 bases. The CDR3 extends over 15 amino acids. The CDR3 reads CASSPNVDGGNEQFF. CDR3 bases: TGCGCCAGCAGTCCCAACGTGGACGGGGGCAATGAGCAGTTCTTC.

V gene TRBV18 combines with J gene TRBJ1-3; 10 bases match TRBD1. Germline V gene sequence: CDR1 KGHSH, CDR2 LQKENI. V was clipped by 6 bases and J by 4 bases; unmatched bases: 6. The CDR3 is 15 amino acids. CDR3 region: CASSSWDRGGNTIYF. DNA of the CDR3: TGTGCCAGCTCGAGCTGGGACAGGGGCGGAAACACCATATATTTT.

The rearrangement uses TRBV7-2 and TRBJ2-2, with D perhaps matching TRBD2 (5 bases). CDR3 length: 15 amino acids. Trimming cost V 5 bases and J 6 bases, with 16 bases left between them. CDR1 SGHTA and CDR2 FQGNSA come from the germline V gene. The CDR3 region has the DNA TGTGCCAGCAGCATTAGAGGGTCGGGGTCCGGGGAGCTGTTTTTT. Amino acids: CASSIRGSGSGELFF.

The V and J genes are TRBV6-4 and TRBJ2-6; D not certain. Looked up from germline, CDR1 is MRHNA and CDR2 is SNTAGT. V was pared by 3 bases and J by 2 bases, with 11 bases between. The CDR3 spans 16 residues. CDR3 sequence: CASSESPGAGANVLTF. CDR3 bases: TGTGCCAGCAGTGAATCGCCTGGGGCTGGGGCCAACGTCCTGACTTTC.

The rearrangement uses TRBV5-8 and TRBJ2-7; 7 bases are shared with TRBD1. The V gene end was trimmed by 7 bases and the J gene end by 3 bases; junction bases not matched to a gene: 1. CDR3 size: 11 residues. Germline lookup yields CDR1 SGHTS and CDR2 YDEGEE. The CDR3 DNA sequence: TGTGCCAGCTGGGACAGCTACGAGCAGTACTTC. It specifies CASWDSYEQYF.

This clone came up once. This chain connects TRBV5-5 to TRBJ2-7; perhaps TRBD2 as D (6 bases). Germline CDR1 is SGHKS and CDR2 is YYEKEE (reference sequence). The V end lost 0 bases, the J end lost 0 bases, and 10 bases lay between the germline ends. This CDR3 region has 15 residues. CDR3 bases: TGTGCCAGCAGCTTGGTTTCGGACTACTCCTACGAGCAGTACTTC. It specifies CASSLVSDYSYEQYF.

The table lists this clone with a few counts. V usage is TRBV2 and J usage is TRBJ2-2; 7 nucleotides match TRBD2. CDR3 size: 15 residues. CDR1 is SNHLY, CDR2 FYNNEI, per germline. The junction had 7 bases not matched to a gene; V was cut back by 4 bases and J by 5 bases. CDR3 sequence reads: CASSVGLAETGELFF. The CDR3 DNA is TGTGCCAGCAGTGTGGGTCTAGCGGAAACCGGGGAGCTGTTTTTT.

V and J are TRBV30 and TRBJ2-7, with 10 bases that match TRBD1. Unmatched junction bases numbered 9, after V lost 5 bases and J lost 5 bases. This CDR3 region has 14 residues. The germline V gene encodes CDR1 GTSNPN and CDR2 SVGIG (reference sequence). In DNA, the CDR3 is TGTGCCTGGGTGAACCGGGACAGGGGCCACGAGCAGTACTTC. It encodes CAWVNRDRGHEQYF.